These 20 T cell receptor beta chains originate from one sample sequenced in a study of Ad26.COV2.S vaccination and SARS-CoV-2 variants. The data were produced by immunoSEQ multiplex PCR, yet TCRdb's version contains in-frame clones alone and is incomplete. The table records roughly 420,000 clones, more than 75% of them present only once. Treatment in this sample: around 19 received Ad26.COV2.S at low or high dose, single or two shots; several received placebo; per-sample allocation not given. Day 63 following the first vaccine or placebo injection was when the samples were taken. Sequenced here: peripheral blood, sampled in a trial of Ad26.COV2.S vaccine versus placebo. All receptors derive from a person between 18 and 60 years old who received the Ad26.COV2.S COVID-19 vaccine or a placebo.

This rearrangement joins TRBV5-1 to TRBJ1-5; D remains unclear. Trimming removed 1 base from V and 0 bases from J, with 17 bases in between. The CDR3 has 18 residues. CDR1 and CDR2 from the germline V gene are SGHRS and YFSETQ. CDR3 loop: CASSLIRIFIYSNQPQHF. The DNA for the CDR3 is TGCGCCAGCAGCTTGATCCGGATATTTATTTATAGCAATCAGCCCCAGCATTTT. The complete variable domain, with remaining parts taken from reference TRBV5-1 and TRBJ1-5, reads KAGVTQTPRYLIKTRGQQVTLSCSPISGHRSVSWYQQTPGQGLQFLFEYFSETQRNKGNFPGRFSGRQFSNSRSEMNVSTLELGDSALYLCASSLIRIFIYSNQPQHFGDGTRLSIL.

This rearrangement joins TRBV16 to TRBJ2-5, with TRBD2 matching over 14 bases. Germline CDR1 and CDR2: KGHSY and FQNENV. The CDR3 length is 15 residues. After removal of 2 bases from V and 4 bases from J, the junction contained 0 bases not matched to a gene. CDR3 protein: CASSQGLAGGETQYF. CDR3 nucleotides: TGTGCCAGCAGCCAAGGACTAGCGGGGGGAGAGACCCAGTACTTC.

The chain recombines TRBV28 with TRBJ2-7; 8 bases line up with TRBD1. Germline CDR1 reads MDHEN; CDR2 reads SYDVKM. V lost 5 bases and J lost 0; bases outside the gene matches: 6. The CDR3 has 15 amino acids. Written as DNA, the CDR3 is TGTGCCAGCAGTATCCACAGGGGGAGCTCCTACGAGCAGTACTTC. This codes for CASSIHRGSSYEQYF.

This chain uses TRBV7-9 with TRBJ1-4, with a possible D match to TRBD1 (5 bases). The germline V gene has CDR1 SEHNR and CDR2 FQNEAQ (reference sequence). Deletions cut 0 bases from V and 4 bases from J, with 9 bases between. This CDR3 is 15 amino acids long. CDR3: CASSLAGRGNEKLFF. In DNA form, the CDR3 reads TGTGCCAGCAGCTTAGCCGGGAGGGGTAATGAAAAACTGTTTTTT. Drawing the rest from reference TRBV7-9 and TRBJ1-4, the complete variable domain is DTGVSQNPRHKITKRGQNVTFRCDPISEHNRLYWYRQTLGQGPEFLTYFQNEAQLEKSRLLSDRFSAERPKGSFSTLEIQRTEQGDSAMYLCASSLAGRGNEKLFFGSGTQLSVL.

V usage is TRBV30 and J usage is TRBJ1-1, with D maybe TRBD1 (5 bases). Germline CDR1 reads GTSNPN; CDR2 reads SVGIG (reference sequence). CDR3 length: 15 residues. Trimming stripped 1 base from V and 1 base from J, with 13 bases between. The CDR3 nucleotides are TGTGCCTGGAGTGGGGGCGGAGGGCAGAACACTGAAGCTTTCTTT. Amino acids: CAWSGGGGQNTEAFF.

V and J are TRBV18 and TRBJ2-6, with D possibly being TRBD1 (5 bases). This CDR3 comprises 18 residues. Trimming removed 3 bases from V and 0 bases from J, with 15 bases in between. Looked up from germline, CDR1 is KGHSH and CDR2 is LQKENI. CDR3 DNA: TGTGCCAGCTCACCCAGACAGAGGCCTATCTCTGGGGCCAACGTCCTGACTTTC. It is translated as CASSPRQRPISGANVLTF.

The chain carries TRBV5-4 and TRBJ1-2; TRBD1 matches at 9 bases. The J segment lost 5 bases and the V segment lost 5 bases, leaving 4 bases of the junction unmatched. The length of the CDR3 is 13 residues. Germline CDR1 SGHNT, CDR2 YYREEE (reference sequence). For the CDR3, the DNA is TGTGCCAGCAGATCGGACAGGGGATATGGCTACACCTTC. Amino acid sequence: CASRSDRGYGYTF.

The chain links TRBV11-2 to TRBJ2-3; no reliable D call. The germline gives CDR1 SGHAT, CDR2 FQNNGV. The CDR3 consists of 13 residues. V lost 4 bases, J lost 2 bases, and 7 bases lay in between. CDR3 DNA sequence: TGTGCCAGCAGCTCCCCCTCCACAGATACGCAGTATTTT. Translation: CASSSPSTDTQYF. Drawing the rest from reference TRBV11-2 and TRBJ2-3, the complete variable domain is EAGVAQSPRYKIIEKRQSVAFWCNPISGHATLYWYQQILGQGPKLLIQFQNNGVVDDSQLPKDRFSAERLKGVDSTLKIQPAKLEDSAVYLCASSSPSTDTQYFGPGTRLTVL.

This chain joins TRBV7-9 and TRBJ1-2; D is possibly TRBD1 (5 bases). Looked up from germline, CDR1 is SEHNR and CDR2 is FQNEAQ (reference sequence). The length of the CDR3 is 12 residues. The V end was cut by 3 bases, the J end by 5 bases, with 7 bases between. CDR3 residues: CASSFGGYGYTF. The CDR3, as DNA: TGTGCCAGCAGCTTCGGGGGTTATGGCTACACCTTC.

CDR3 in DNA: TGTGCCAGTAGCAGCGGGCGGAGCTCCTACGAGCAGTACTTC. Protein product: CASSSGRSSYEQYF. The chain is built from TRBV19 and TRBJ2-7; D possibly corresponds to TRBD2 (6 bases). This CDR3 comprises 14 residues. The V end was cut by 6 bases, the J end by 0 bases, with 12 bases between. Germline V gives CDR1 LNHDA, CDR2 SQIVND (reference sequence).

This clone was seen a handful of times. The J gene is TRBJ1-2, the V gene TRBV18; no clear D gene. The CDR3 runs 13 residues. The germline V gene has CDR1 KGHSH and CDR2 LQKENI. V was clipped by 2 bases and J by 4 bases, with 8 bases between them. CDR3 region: CASSPSARYGYTF. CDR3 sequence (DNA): TGTGCCAGCTCACCATCAGCTCGCTATGGCTACACCTTC.

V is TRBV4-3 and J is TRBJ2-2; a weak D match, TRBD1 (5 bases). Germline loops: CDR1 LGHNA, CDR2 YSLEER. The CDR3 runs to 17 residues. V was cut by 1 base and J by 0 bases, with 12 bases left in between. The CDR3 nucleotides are TGCGCCAGCAGCCAAGGGACACAGATCGCGAACACCGGGGAGCTGTTTTTT. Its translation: CASSQGTQIANTGELFF.

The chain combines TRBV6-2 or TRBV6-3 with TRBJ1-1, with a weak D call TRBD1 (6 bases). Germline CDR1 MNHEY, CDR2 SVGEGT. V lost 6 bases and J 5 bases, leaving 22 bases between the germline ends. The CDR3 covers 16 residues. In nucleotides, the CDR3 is TGTGCCAGCAGCTATGACAGGCGTCGTCAGGGGACTGAAGCTTTCTTT. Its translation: CASSYDRRRQGTEAFF.

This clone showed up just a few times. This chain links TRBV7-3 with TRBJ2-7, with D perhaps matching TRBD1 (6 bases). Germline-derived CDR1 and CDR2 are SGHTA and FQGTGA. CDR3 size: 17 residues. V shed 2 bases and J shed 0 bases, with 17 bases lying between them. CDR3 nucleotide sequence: TGTGCCAGCAGCTTAGGGGACATTTTTAGGGACTCCTACGAGCAGTACTTC. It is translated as CASSLGDIFRDSYEQYF.

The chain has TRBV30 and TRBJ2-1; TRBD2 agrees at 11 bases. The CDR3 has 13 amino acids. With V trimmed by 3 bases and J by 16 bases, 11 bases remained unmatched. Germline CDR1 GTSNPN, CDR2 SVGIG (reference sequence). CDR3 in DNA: TGTGCCTGGAGACGCGTTAGCGGGGGGGCCTATTTCTTC. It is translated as CAWRRVSGGAYFF. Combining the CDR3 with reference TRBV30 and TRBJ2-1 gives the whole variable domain SQTIHQWPATLVQPVGSPLSLECTVEGTSNPNLYWYRQAAGRGLQLLFYSVGIGQISSEVPQNLSASRPQDRQFILSSKKLLLSDSGFYLCAWRRVSGGAYFFGPGTRLTVL.

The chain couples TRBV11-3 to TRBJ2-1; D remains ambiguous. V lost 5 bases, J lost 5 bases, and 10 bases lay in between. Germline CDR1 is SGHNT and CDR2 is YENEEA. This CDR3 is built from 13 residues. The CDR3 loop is CASSTGSNNEQFF. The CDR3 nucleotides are TGTGCCAGCAGCACCGGGTCCAACAATGAGCAGTTCTTC.

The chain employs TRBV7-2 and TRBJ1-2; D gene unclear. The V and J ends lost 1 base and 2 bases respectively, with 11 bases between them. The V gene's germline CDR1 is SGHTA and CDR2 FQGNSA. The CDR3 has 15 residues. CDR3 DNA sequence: TGTGCCAGCAGCTTAGGGTCCGCAGAGAACTATGGCTACACCTTC. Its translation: CASSLGSAENYGYTF.

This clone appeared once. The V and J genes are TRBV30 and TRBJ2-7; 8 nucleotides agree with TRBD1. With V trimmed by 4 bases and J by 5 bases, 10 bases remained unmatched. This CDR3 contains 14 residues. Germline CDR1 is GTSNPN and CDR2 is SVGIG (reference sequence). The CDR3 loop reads CAWTKKTGVNEQYF. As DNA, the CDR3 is TGTGCCTGGACAAAAAAGACAGGGGTTAACGAGCAGTACTTC.

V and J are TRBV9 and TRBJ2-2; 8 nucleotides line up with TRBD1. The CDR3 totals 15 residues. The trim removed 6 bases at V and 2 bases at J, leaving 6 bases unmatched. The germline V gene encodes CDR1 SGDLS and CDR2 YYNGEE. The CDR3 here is CASNDRGANTGELFF. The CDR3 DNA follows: TGTGCCAGCAACGACAGGGGAGCTAACACCGGGGAGCTGTTTTTT.

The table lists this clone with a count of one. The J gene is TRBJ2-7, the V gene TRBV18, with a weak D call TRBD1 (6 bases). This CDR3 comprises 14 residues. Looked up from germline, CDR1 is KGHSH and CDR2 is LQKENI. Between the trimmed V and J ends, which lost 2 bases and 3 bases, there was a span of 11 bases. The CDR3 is CASSPSTGYYEQYF. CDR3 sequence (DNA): TGTGCCAGCTCACCAAGCACAGGGTACTACGAGCAGTACTTC.